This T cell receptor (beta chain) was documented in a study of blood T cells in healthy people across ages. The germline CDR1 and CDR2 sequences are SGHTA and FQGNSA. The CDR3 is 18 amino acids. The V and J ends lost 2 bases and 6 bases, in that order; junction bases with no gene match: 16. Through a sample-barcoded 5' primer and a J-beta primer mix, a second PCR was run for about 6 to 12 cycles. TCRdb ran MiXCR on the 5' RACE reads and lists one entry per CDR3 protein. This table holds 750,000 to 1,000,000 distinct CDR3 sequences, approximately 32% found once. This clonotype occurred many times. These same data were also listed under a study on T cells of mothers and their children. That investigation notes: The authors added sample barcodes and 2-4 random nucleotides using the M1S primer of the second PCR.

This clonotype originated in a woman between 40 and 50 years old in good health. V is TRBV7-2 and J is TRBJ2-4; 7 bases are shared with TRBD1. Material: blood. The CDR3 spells CASSLRSTGSRAGNIQYF. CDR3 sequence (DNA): TGTGCCAGCAGCTTAAGGTCGACAGGGAGTCGGGCTGGAAACATTCAGTACTTC.